What follows is one T cell receptor beta chain and its context. Its antigen is not known. These data belong to a study of T cells in Graves' hyperthyroidism and ophthalmopathy. The study, taken as a whole, reports: A model of 13 V-J features distinguished ophthalmopathy from stable hyperthyroidism.

TCR beta CDR3 sequences were amplified from RNA transcripts. First-round RT-PCR with HTBI primers amplified the TCR CDR3 region. TCRdb called the multiplex PCR reads again in MiXCR, with one record for every CDR3 protein. The table has 250,000 to 300,000 distinct CDR3 sequences, roughly a fifth seen once. Looked up from germline, CDR1 is SNHLY and CDR2 is FYNNEI. V lost 4 bases, J lost 1 base, and 13 bases lay in between. This CDR3 has 15 amino acids. The chain couples TRBV2 to TRBJ2-5; the D call may be TRBD1 or TRBD2 (5 bases each). Source material: blood. The sequence was obtained from a man in his forties or fifties with Graves' ophthalmopathy. CDR3 bases: TGTGCCAGCAGTGGGGGCGACTATACCCAAGAGACCCAGTACTTC. Translating gives CASSGGDYTQETQYF.